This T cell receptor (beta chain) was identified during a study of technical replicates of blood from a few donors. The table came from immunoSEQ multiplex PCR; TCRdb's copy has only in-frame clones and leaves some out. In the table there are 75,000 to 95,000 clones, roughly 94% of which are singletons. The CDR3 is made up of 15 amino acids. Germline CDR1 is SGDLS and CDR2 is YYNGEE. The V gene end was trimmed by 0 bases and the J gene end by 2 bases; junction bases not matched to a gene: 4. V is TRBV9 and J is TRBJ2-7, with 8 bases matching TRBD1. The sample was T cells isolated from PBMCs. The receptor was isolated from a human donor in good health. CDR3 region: CASSVGQGSTYEQYF. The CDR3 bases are TGTGCCAGCAGCGTAGGACAGGGGAGTACCTACGAGCAGTACTTC.